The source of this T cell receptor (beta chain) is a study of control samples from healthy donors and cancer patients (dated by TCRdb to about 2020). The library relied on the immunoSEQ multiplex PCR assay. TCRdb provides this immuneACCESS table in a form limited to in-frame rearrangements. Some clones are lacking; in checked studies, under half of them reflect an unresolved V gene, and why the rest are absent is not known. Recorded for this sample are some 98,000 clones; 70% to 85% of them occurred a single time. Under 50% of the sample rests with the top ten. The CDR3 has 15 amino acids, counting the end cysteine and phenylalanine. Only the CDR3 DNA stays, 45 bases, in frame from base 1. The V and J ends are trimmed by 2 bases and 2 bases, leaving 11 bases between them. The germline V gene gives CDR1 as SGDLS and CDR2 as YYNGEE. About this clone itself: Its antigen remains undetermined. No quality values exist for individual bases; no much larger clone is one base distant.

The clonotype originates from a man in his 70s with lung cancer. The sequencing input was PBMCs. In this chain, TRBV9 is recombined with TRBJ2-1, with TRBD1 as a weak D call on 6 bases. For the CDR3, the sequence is CASSVSRGTYNEQFF. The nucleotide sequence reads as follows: TGTGCCAGCAGCGTGTCGAGGGGGACCTACAATGAGCAGTTCTTC.